This TCR beta chain came from a study of CD8+ T cells in alopecia areata. Study in general: Administration of oral tofacitinib to treated patients was at 5 to 10 mg twice daily. Study-level points and caveats: Uncertain still, given a single nonresponder, is whether baseline CD8+ expansion links to response.

Sequencing templates came from extracted RNA that was reverse transcribed into cDNA. The method was immunoSEQ multiplex PCR; TCRdb's version includes in-frame clones alone and lacks a portion of them. The repertoire holds 150,000 to 200,000 clones, with 65% as singletons. With respect to this clone: Its antigen is currently unknown.

V lost 5 bases to trimming and J lost 1 base, with 6 bases between them. The CDR3 runs to 13 residues. Germline loops: CDR1 SNHLY, CDR2 FYNNEI. The treatment denotes: oral pan-JAK inhibitor, 5-10 mg twice daily. This specimen was CD4+ T cells sorted from blood, taken at week 4, from a patient treated with tofacitinib. The origin of this receptor is a human donor with alopecia areata. V is TRBV2 and J is TRBJ1-5; no reliable D call. The CDR3 reads CASSLKSNQPQHF. The CDR3 DNA reads as TGTGCCAGCAGTCTAAAAAGCAATCAGCCCCAGCATTTT.